Presented here are 5 T cell receptor beta chains from one specimen sequenced in a study of T cell responses to AZD1222 COVID-19 vaccine. Method: immunoSEQ multiplex PCR; TCRdb's copy keeps in-frame clones and lacks some. Among around 150,000 clones listed, about nine tenths were seen once. The material sequenced was peripheral blood, taken 28 days after the second AZD1222 dose. These receptors originate from an adult who received the AZD1222 COVID-19 vaccine.

J is TRBJ2-7 and V is TRBV18; D gene ambiguous. CDR3 length: 16 residues. Germline-derived CDR1 and CDR2 are KGHSH and LQKENI. Trimming removed 6 bases from V and 6 bases from J, with 24 bases in between. In DNA, the CDR3 is TGTGCCAGCTCTCCCAACCAAGGGCTTCCTTTTGGCGAGCAGTACTTC. Amino acids: CASSPNQGLPFGEQYF.

Only a few counts were recorded for this clone. The chain carries TRBV9 and TRBJ2-3; TRBD2 matches 9 bases. The CDR3 has 17 amino acids. Germline CDR1 SGDLS, CDR2 YYNGEE. V was pared by 0 bases and J by 4 bases, with 9 bases of the junction left unmatched. The CDR3 here is CASSVEGSGRWSDTQYF. CDR3 in DNA: TGTGCCAGCAGCGTAGAAGGTAGCGGGAGATGGTCAGATACGCAGTATTTT.

The genes are TRBV9 and TRBJ2-2, with TRBD1 identical over 8 bases. J gave up 5 bases and V 4 bases, and 7 bases lay outside the gene matches. Per the germline V gene, CDR1 is SGDLS and CDR2 is YYNGEE. The CDR3 covers 15 residues. CDR3 nucleotides: TGTGCCAGCAGCCTATCGACAGGGGTAACCGGGGAGCTGTTTTTT. Its translation: CASSLSTGVTGELFF.

This chain joins TRBV4-1 and TRBJ1-1; tentatively, D is TRBD1 (5 bases). Trimming cost V 0 bases and J 10 bases, with 18 bases left between them. The CDR3 is 15 amino acids. CDR1 MGHRA and CDR2 YSYEKL come from the germline V gene. The chain's CDR3 is CASSQDRGTPMGAFF. CDR3 DNA: TGCGCCAGCAGCCAAGATCGGGGGACCCCCATGGGAGCTTTCTTT.

The rearrangement uses TRBV5-4 and TRBJ2-7; weak D call: TRBD1 (7 bases). V lost 3 bases, J lost 2 bases, and 15 bases lay in between. CDR1 is SGHNT, CDR2 YYREEE, per germline (reference sequence). The CDR3 extends over 15 amino acids. For the CDR3, the DNA is TGTGCCAGCAGCTATCGGGGGCAGGGGGCCTACGAGCAGTACTTC. Its translation: CASSYRGQGAYEQYF.